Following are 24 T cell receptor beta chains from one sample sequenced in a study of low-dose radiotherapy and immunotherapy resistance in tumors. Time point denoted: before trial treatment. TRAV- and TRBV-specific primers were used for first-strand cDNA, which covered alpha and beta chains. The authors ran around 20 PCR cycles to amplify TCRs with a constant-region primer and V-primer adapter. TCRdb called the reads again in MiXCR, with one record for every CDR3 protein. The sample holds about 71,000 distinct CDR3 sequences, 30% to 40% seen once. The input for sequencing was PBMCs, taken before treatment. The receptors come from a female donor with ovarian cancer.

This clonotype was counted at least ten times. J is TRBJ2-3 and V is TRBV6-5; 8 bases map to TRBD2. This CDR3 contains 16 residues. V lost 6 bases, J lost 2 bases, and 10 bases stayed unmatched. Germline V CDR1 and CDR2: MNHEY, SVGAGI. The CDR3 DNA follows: TGTGCCAGCAGCCGGGGGACTAGGGTTTTCACAGATACGCAGTATTTT. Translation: CASSRGTRVFTDTQYF.

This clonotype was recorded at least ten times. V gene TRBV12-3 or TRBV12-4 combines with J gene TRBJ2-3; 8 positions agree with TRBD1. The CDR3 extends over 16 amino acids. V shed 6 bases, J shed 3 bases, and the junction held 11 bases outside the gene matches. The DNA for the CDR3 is TGTGCCAGCAGCGCTCAGACAGGGGCCTTAACAGATACGCAGTATTTT. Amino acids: CASSAQTGALTDTQYF.

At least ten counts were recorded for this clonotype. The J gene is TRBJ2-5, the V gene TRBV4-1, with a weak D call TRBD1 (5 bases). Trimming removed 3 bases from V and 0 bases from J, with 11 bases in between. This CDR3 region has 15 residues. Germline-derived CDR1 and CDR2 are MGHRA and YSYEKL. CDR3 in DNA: TGCGCCAGCAGCCAGGACACTCTGTACCAAGAGACCCAGTACTTC. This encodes CASSQDTLYQETQYF.

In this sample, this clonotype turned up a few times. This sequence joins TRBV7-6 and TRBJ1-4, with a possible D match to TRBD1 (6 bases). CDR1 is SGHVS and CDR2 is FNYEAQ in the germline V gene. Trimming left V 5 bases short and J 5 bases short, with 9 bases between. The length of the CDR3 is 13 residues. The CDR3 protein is CASSPRGNEKLFF. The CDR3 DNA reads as TGTGCCAGCAGCCCAAGGGGGAATGAAAAACTGTTTTTT.

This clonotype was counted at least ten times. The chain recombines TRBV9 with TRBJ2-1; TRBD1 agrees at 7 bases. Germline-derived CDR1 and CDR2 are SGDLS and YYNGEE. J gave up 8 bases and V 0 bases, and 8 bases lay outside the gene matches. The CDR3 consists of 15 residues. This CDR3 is CASSVGKGGGHEQFF. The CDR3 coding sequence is TGTGCCAGCAGCGTAGGAAAAGGGGGCGGCCATGAGCAGTTCTTC.

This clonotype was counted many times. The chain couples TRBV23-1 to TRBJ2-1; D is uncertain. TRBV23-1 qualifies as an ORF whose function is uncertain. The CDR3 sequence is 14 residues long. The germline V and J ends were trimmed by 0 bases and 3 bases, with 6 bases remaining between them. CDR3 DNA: TGCGCCAGCAGTCAATCTCCGGTCTACAATGAGCAGTTCTTC. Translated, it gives CASSQSPVYNEQFF.

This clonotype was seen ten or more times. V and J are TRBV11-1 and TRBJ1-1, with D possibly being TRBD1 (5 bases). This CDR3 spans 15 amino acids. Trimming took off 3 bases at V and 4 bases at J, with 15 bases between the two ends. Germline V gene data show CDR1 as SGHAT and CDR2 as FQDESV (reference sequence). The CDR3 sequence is CASSFMRGRGTEAFF. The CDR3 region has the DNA TGTGCCAGCAGCTTCATGAGGGGTAGGGGCACTGAAGCTTTCTTT.

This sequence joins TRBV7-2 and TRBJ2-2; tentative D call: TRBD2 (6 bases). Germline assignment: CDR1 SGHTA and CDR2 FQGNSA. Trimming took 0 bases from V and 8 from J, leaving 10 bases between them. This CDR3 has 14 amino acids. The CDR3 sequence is CASSLAGGVGELFF. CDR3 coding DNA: TGTGCCAGCAGCTTAGCGGGCGGGGTAGGGGAGCTGTTTTTT.

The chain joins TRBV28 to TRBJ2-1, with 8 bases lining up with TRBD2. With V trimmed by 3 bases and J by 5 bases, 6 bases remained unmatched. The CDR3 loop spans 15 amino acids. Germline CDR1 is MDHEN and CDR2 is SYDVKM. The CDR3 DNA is TGTGCCAGCAGTTTGCCGAGCGGGAGCAACAATGAGCAGTTCTTC. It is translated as CASSLPSGSNNEQFF.

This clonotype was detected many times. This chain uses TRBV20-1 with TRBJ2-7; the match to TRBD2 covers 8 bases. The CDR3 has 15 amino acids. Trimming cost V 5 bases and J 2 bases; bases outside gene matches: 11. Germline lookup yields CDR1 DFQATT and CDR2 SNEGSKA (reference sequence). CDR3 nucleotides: TGCAGTGCTGGCCGCAGTAGCGGGGAAACCTACGAGCAGTACTTC. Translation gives CSAGRSSGETYEQYF.

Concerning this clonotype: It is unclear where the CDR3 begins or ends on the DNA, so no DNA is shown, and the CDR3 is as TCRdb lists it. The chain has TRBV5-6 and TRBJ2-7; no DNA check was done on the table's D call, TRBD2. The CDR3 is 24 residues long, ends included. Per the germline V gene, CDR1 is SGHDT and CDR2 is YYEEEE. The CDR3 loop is CASSIYLCSVRTSGGPGVRYEQYF.

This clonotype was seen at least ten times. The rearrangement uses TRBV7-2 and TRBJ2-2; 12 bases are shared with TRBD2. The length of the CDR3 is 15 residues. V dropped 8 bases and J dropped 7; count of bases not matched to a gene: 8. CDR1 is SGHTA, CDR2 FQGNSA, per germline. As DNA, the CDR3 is TGTGCCAGCCGGCGGCTAGCGGGAGGGATCGGGGAGCTGTTTTTT. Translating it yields CASRRLAGGIGELFF. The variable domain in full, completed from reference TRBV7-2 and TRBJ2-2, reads GAGVSQSPSNKVTEKGKDVELRCDPISGHTALYWYRQSLGQGLEFLIYFQGNSAPDKSGLPSDRFSAERTGGSVSTLTIQRTQQEDSAVYLCASRRLAGGIGELFFGEGSRLTVL.

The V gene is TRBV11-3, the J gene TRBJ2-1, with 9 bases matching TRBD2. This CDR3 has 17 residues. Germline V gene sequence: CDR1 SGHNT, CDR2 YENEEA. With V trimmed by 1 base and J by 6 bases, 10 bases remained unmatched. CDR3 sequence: CASSLGGAGGSSNEQFF. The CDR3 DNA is TGTGCCAGCAGCTTAGGAGGAGCGGGAGGTTCGAGCAATGAGCAGTTCTTC.

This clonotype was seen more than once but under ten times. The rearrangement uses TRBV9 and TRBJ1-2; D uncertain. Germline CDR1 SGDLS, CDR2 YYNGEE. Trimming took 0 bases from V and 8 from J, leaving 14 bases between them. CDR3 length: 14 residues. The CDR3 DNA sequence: TGTGCCAGCAGCGTAGATGTGGCAGCTCAAGGCTACACCTTC. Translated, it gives CASSVDVAAQGYTF.

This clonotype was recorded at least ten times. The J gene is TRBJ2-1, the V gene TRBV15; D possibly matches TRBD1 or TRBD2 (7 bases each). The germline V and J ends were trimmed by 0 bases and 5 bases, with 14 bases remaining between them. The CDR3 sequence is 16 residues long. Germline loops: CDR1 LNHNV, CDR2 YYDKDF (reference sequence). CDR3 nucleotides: TGTGCCACCAGCAGAGATATACAGGGGAGGGACAATGAGCAGTTCTTC. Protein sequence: CATSRDIQGRDNEQFF.

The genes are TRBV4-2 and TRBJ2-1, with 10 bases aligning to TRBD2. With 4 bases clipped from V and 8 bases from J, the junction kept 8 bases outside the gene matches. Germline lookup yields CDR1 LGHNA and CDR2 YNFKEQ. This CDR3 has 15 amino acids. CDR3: CASSPLAGGMDEQFF. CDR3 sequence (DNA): TGTGCCAGCAGCCCGTTAGCGGGAGGAATGGATGAGCAGTTCTTC.

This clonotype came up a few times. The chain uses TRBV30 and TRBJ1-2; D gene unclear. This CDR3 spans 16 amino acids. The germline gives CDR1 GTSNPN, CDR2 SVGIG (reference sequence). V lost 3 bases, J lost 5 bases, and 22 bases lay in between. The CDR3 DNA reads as TGTGCCTGGAGAGCAGGAGGCTACCTTCCCCGGTATGGCTACACCTTC. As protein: CAWRAGGYLPRYGYTF.

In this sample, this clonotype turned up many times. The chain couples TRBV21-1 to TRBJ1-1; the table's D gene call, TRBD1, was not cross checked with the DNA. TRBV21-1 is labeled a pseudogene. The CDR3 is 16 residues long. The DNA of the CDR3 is TGTGCCAGCAGCAAAGGTGGACAGGGTACAAACACTGAAGCTTTCTTT. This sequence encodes CASSKGGQGTNTEAFF.

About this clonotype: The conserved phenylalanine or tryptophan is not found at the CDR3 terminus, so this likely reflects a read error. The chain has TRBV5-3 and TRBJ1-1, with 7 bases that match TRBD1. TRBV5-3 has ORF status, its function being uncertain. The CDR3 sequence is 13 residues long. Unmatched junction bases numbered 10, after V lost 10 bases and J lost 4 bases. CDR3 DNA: TGTGCCTGGAGTAAGACAGGGTTCACTGAAGCTTTCTCT. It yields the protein CAWSKTGFTEAFS.

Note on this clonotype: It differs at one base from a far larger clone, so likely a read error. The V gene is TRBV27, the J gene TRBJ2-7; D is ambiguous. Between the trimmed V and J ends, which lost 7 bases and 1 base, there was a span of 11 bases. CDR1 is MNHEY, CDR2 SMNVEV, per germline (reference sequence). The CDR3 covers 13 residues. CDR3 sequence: CASIWTVSYEQYF. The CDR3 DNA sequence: TGTGCCAGCATTTGGACGGTTTCCTACGAGCAGTACTTC.

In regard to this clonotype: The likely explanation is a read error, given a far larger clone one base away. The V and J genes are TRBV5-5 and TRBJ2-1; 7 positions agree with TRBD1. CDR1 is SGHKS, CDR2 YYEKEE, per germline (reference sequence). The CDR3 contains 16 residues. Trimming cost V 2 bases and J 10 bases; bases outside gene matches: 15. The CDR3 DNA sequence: TGTGCCAGCAGCTTCGACCCCTGGGACAGCAACTACGAGCAGTTCTTC. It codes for CASSFDPWDSNYEQFF. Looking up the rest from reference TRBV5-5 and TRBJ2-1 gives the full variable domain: DAGVTQSPTHLIKTRGQQVTLRCSPISGHKSVSWYQQVLGQGPQFIFQYYEKEERGRGNFPDRFSARQFPNYSSELNVNALLLGDSALYLCASSFDPWDSNYEQFFGPGTRLTVL.

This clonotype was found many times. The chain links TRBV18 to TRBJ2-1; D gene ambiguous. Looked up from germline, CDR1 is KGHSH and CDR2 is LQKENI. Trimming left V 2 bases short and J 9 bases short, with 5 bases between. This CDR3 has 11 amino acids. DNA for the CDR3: TGTGCCAGCTCACCATTGAGTGAGCAGTTCTTC. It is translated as CASSPLSEQFF.

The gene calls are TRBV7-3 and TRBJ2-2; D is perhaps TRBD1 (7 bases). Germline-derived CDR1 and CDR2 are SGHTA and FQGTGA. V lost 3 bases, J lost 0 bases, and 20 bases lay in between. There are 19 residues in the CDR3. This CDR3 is CASSFAGQPSIANTGELFF. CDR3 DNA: TGTGCCAGCAGCTTCGCGGGACAGCCCTCTATCGCGAACACCGGGGAGCTGTTTTTT.

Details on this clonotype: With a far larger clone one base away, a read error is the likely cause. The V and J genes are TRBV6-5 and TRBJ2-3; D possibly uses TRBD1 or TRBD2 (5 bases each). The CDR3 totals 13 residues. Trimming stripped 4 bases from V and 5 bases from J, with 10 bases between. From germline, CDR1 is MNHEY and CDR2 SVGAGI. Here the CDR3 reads CASSFRGRDTQYF. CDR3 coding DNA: TGTGCCAGCAGTTTTCGGGGCAGAGATACGCAGTATTTT.